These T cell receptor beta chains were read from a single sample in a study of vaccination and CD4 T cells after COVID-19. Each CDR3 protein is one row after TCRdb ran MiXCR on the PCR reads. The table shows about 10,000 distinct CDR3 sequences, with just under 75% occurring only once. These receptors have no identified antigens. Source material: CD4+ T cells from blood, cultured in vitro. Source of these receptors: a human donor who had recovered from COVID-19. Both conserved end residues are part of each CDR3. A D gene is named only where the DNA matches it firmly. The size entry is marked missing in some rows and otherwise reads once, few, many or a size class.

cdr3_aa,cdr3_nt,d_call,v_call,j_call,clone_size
CASSLFRGGGSNQPQHF,TGTGCCAGCAGCTTATTTCGAGGAGGTGGGAGCAATCAGCCCCAGCATTTT,-,TRBV7-9,TRBJ1-5,-
CASSLTPGMGEQYF,TGTGCCAGCAGCTTAACCCCTGGGATGGGCGAGCAGTACTTC,-,TRBV7-3,TRBJ2-7,-
CASSIVSETEAFF,TGTGCCAGTAGTATAGTGTCCGAAACCGAAGCTTTCTTT,-,TRBV19,TRBJ1-1,medium-sized
CASSQDRRGSYEQYF,TGTGCCAGCAGCCAGGACAGGAGGGGCAGCTACGAGCAGTACTTC,-,TRBV7-2,TRBJ2-7,once
CASSIAPGNPYEQYF,TGTGCCAGTAGTATAGCCCCAGGGAATCCCTACGAGCAGTACTTC,-,TRBV19,TRBJ2-7,once
CASSPSGQMNTEAFF,TGTGCCAGCAGTCCCTCGGGACAGATGAACACTGAAGCTTTCTTT,TRBD1,TRBV28,TRBJ1-1,-
CASRSLGGPLDSPLHF,TGTGCCAGTAGATCCTTAGGGGGGCCGCTGGATTCACCCCTCCACTTT,-,TRBV19,TRBJ1-6,-
CSAREGTGGETQYF,TGCAGTGCTAGGGAGGGGACAGGGGGTGAGACCCAGTACTTC,TRBD1,TRBV20-1,TRBJ2-5,-
CSASSGPRVTQPQHF,TGCAGTGCTAGTTCTGGCCCTAGGGTGACTCAGCCCCAGCATTTT,-,TRBV20-1,TRBJ1-5,-
CSVDRRERAGGNEQFF,TGCAGCGTTGATCGCCGGGAGAGAGCGGGGGGCAATGAGCAGTTCTTC,TRBD2,TRBV20-1,TRBJ2-1,-
CASSLVPYEQYF,TGTGCCAGCAGCTTAGTTCCCTACGAGCAGTACTTC,-,TRBV7-2,TRBJ2-7,-
CASSLAPDRSGTQYF,TGTGCCAGCAGTTTAGCGCCGGACAGATCAGGGACCCAGTACTTC,-,TRBV12-3/TRBV12-4,TRBJ2-5,-
CASSPTRDKNYTF,TGTGCCAGCAGCCCGACTCGGGATAAGAACTACACCTTC,-,TRBV7-2,TRBJ1-2,-
CASSEDPGRETQYF,TGTGCCAGCAGTGAAGACCCGGGGAGGGAGACCCAGTACTTC,-,TRBV6-1,TRBJ2-5,-
CASSDLGGRARETQYF,TGTGCCAGCAGTGATCTTGGGGGGAGGGCCAGGGAGACCCAGTACTTC,TRBD2,TRBV25-1,TRBJ2-5,-
CASSEAAGFRGAFF,TGTGCCAGCAGTGAAGCAGCAGGGTTCCGAGGAGCTTTCTTT,-,TRBV2,TRBJ1-1,-
CASSFSGLGSYEQYF,TGTGCCAGCAGCTTCAGCGGCCTTGGCTCCTACGAGCAGTACTTC,-,TRBV7-2,TRBJ2-7,-
CASSYEGGASNQPQHF,TGTGCCAGCAGTTACGAAGGGGGGGCTAGCAATCAGCCCCAGCATTTT,-,TRBV6-5,TRBJ1-5,few
CASSKLGTALQETQYF,TGTGCCAGCAGCAAGCTAGGGACAGCCCTCCAAGAGACCCAGTACTTC,TRBD1,TRBV27,TRBJ2-5,few
CASRAGRGTDTQYF,TGTGCCAGCAGGGCAGGACGGGGCACAGATACGCAGTATTTT,-,TRBV5-4,TRBJ2-3,-
CASSLHGTPGDTQYF,TGTGCCAGCAGCCTACACGGGACCCCCGGGGATACGCAGTATTTT,-,TRBV7-9,TRBJ2-3,large
CASSIGRANSPLHF,TGTGCCAGCAGCATTGGGAGGGCAAATTCACCCCTCCACTTT,-,TRBV12-3/TRBV12-4,TRBJ1-6,-
CASSPPKGPYYGYTF,TGTGCCAGCAGTCCCCCGAAGGGGCCTTACTATGGCTACACCTTC,-,TRBV28,TRBJ1-2,medium-sized
CASSRLPSGLGNNEQFF,TGTGCCAGCAGTCGCCTACCATCGGGACTAGGCAACAATGAGCAGTTCTTC,TRBD2,TRBV6-1,TRBJ2-1,-
CASTTGGNYGYTF,TGTGCCAGCACCACGGGGGGGAACTATGGCTACACCTTC,-,TRBV6-1,TRBJ1-2,-
CASSYSMNTEAFF,TGTGCCAGCAGCTATAGTATGAACACTGAAGCTTTCTTT,-,TRBV7-2,TRBJ1-1,-
CASAGDRGHYGYTF,TGTGCCAGCGCCGGAGACAGGGGACACTATGGCTACACCTTC,TRBD1,TRBV6-1,TRBJ1-2,-
CSARVLTGTSGRNEQFF,TGCAGTGCTAGAGTGCTAACCGGGACTAGCGGGAGGAATGAGCAGTTCTTC,TRBD2,TRBV20-1,TRBJ2-1,few
CASSSTESIYNSPLHF,TGTGCCAGCAGTTCAACAGAAAGTATCTATAATTCACCCCTCCACTTT,-,TRBV27,TRBJ1-6,once
CAARRPDFTEAFF,TGTGCCGCGCGACGCCCGGACTTCACTGAAGCTTTCTTT,-,TRBV6-1,TRBJ1-1,-
CVSSYSGRGGQPQHF,TGTGTCAGCAGTTACTCGGGCAGGGGGGGTCAGCCCCAGCATTTT,TRBD1,TRBV6-2/TRBV6-3,TRBJ1-5,-
CASQWDSNQPQHF,TGTGCCTCCCAGTGGGATAGCAATCAGCCCCAGCATTTT,-,TRBV6-1,TRBJ1-5,-
CASSPQGRANSPLHF,TGTGCCAGCAGTCCACAGGGGAGAGCTAATTCACCCCTCCACTTT,TRBD1,TRBV6-2/TRBV6-3,TRBJ1-6,-
CASSGGLQETQYF,TGTGCCAGCAGCGGGGGACTCCAAGAGACCCAGTACTTC,-,TRBV7-2,TRBJ2-5,-
CASSQLTGGITEAFF,TGTGCCAGCAGCCAATTAACAGGGGGCATCACTGAAGCTTTCTTT,TRBD1,TRBV7-6,TRBJ1-1,once
CSVASGGGPGDTEAFF,TGCAGCGTTGCCAGCGGGGGGGGGCCTGGCGACACTGAAGCTTTCTTT,-,TRBV29-1,TRBJ1-1,once
CAISERENTEAFF,TGTGCCATCAGTGAGCGGGAGAACACTGAAGCTTTCTTT,-,TRBV10-3,TRBJ1-1,-
CASSLAAFRETQYF,TGTGCCAGCAGCTTGGCGGCGTTCAGGGAGACCCAGTACTTC,-,TRBV7-6,TRBJ2-5,-
CSARWANYGYTF,TGCAGTGCCAGATGGGCTAACTATGGCTACACCTTC,-,TRBV20-1,TRBJ1-2,-
CASSDGTSVYNEQFF,TGTGCCAGCAGCGATGGGACTAGCGTCTACAATGAGCAGTTCTTC,TRBD2,TRBV9,TRBJ2-1,once
CASSLVRQETQYF,TGTGCCAGCAGCCTGGTTCGGCAAGAGACCCAGTACTTC,-,TRBV7-3,TRBJ2-5,-
CSARDPGQGPNQPQHF,TGCAGTGCTAGAGACCCGGGACAGGGGCCCAATCAGCCCCAGCATTTT,TRBD1,TRBV20-1,TRBJ1-5,-
CASSPFPRQGLVTEAFF,TGTGCCAGCAGCCCCTTCCCCCGACAGGGACTAGTCACTGAAGCTTTCTTT,TRBD1,TRBV7-2,TRBJ1-1,-
CASSYSNSVGNSPLHF,TGTGCCAGCAGTTACTCGAACTCAGTGGGTAATTCACCCCTCCACTTT,-,TRBV6-2/TRBV6-3,TRBJ1-6,-
CASNARGQPQHF,TGTGCCAGCAACGCACGGGGTCAGCCCCAGCATTTT,-,TRBV7-2,TRBJ1-5,-
CSALQGAPYNEQFF,TGCAGTGCTCTGCAGGGGGCTCCCTACAATGAGCAGTTCTTC,TRBD1,TRBV20-1,TRBJ2-1,few
CASSSSPGRNTEAFF,TGTGCCAGCAGCTCTTCCCCCGGAAGAAACACTGAAGCTTTCTTT,-,TRBV7-2,TRBJ1-1,-
CSAQEGDYGYTF,TGCAGCGCTCAAGAGGGAGACTATGGCTACACCTTC,-,TRBV29-1,TRBJ1-2,-
CASRFRGSQPQHF,TGTGCCAGTAGGTTTAGGGGTAGTCAGCCCCAGCATTTT,-,TRBV19,TRBJ1-5,-
CATSDPTGSGANVLTF,TGTGCCACCAGTGATCCGACAGGGTCTGGGGCCAACGTCCTGACTTTC,TRBD1,TRBV24-1,TRBJ2-6,-
CSARAGNQPQHF,TGCAGTGCCAGGGCTGGCAATCAGCCCCAGCATTTT,-,TRBV20-1,TRBJ1-5,few
CASSLGPRMETQYF,TGTGCCAGCAGCTTAGGTCCCAGGATGGAGACCCAGTACTTC,-,TRBV7-2,TRBJ2-5,few
CASSMQTPNTEAFF,TGTGCCAGTAGTATGCAGACACCTAACACTGAAGCTTTCTTT,-,TRBV19,TRBJ1-1,-